Each of the 21 T cell receptor beta chains below was sequenced from the same sample in a study of blood T cell repertoires in COVID-19. Assay used: immunoSEQ multiplex PCR; TCRdb lists only in-frame clones, some missing. The data show fewer than 250,000 clones, 80% to 90% seen once. Sequencing input: peripheral blood. The receptors shown here come from a woman in her forties or fifties with acute or convalescent COVID-19.

J is TRBJ1-5 and V is TRBV7-2; 7 nucleotides line up with TRBD1. The ends lost 2 bases at V and 3 bases at J; junction bases unmatched: 4. Germline lookup yields CDR1 SGHTA and CDR2 FQGNSA. CDR3 length equals 15 residues. The CDR3 spells CASSLLTGVNQPQHF. The CDR3, as DNA: TGTGCCAGCAGCTTATTAACAGGGGTCAATCAGCCCCAGCATTTT.

This clone appeared once. The J gene is TRBJ2-5, the V gene TRBV7-2; D may be TRBD1 (6 bases). The CDR3 spans 17 residues. The germline gives CDR1 SGHTA, CDR2 FQGNSA. V was shortened by 1 base and J by 4 bases, with 19 bases between the two germline ends. The DNA for the CDR3 is TGTGCCAGCAGCTTAGTAGGGGCAGGGGAAGTACGAGAGACCCAGTACTTC. The encoded protein is CASSLVGAGEVRETQYF.

The chain combines TRBV27 with TRBJ2-2; 7 bases are shared with TRBD1. Trimming took 6 bases from V and 5 from J; bases not matched to a gene: 18. The CDR3 extends over 18 amino acids. Germline-derived CDR1 and CDR2 are MNHEY and SMNVEV (reference sequence). As DNA, the CDR3 is TGTGCCAGCAGCCAATTAGGACAGGTTGGGGGTCAAACCGGGGAGCTGTTTTTT. Translation: CASSQLGQVGGQTGELFF.

The rearrangement uses TRBV30 and TRBJ1-4, with TRBD1 matching over 10 bases. The V gene's germline CDR1 is GTSNPN and CDR2 SVGIG (reference sequence). V gave up 0 bases and J gave up 5 bases; unmatched junction bases: 3. CDR3 length: 15 amino acids. The CDR3 region is CAWSVETGGNEKLFF. CDR3 nucleotide sequence: TGTGCCTGGAGTGTGGAGACAGGGGGCAATGAAAAACTGTTTTTT.

There are many counts of this clone. The chain is built from TRBV7-8 and TRBJ2-5, with D possibly matching TRBD1 (6 bases). This CDR3 is built from 13 residues. The germline CDR1 and CDR2 sequences are SGHVS and FQNEAQ. The germline V and J ends were trimmed by 5 bases and 6 bases, with 13 bases remaining between them. The CDR3 reads CASSLGQTKTQYF. The DNA for the CDR3 is TGTGCCAGCAGCCTCGGACAGACAAAGACCCAGTACTTC.

CDR3 DNA: TGTGCCAGCAGGCACCTACTAGCGGCTACGAACACCGGGGAGCTGTTTTTT. Protein sequence: CASRHLLAATNTGELFF. V gene TRBV11-2 combines with J gene TRBJ2-2; 8 positions agree with TRBD2. The trim removed 6 bases at V and 0 bases at J, leaving 9 bases unmatched. The CDR3 loop spans 17 amino acids. Germline V lookup: CDR1 SGHAT, CDR2 FQNNGV.

The chain recombines TRBV11-2 with TRBJ2-1; weak D call: TRBD1 (5 bases). Germline V lookup: CDR1 SGHAT, CDR2 FQNNGV. Trimming cost V 5 bases and J 8 bases, with 13 bases left between them. This CDR3 has 13 amino acids. The CDR3 DNA is TGTGCCAGCAGCCTATCGACAGCCTATGAGCAGTTCTTC. It specifies CASSLSTAYEQFF.

J is TRBJ2-1 and V is TRBV27; tentative D call: TRBD2 (6 bases). The germline gives CDR1 MNHEY, CDR2 SMNVEV (reference sequence). The CDR3 loop spans 15 amino acids. Deletions cut 1 base from V and 5 bases from J, with 12 bases between. CDR3 in amino acids: CASSLWAGRHNEQFF. In DNA, the CDR3 is TGTGCCAGCAGTTTATGGGCGGGGAGGCACAATGAGCAGTTCTTC.

This clone rates as medium-sized. The chain combines TRBV7-8 with TRBJ2-1; TRBD1 agrees at 10 bases. V shed 2 bases, J shed 4 bases, and the junction held 11 bases outside the gene matches. Germline CDR1 SGHVS, CDR2 FQNEAQ. The CDR3 extends over 18 amino acids. The CDR3 here is CASSLYPLPGQGYNEQFF. The CDR3 region has the DNA TGTGCCAGCAGCTTATACCCCCTTCCGGGACAGGGGTACAATGAGCAGTTCTTC.

As DNA, the CDR3 is TGTGCCACTAAATTGGACAGGGGCCCCTACGAGCAGTACTTC. This encodes CATKLDRGPYEQYF. V and J are TRBV5-4 and TRBJ2-7; 9 nucleotides agree with TRBD1. The germline gives CDR1 SGHNT, CDR2 YYREEE (reference sequence). The ends lost 9 bases at V and 2 bases at J; junction bases unmatched: 9. This CDR3 has 14 amino acids.

Only a few counts were recorded for this clone. This chain links TRBV18 with TRBJ2-7; 10 bases map to TRBD2. Germline lookup yields CDR1 KGHSH and CDR2 LQKENI. J lost 4 bases, V lost 6 bases, and 9 bases had no gene match. The CDR3 covers 15 residues. In DNA, the CDR3 is TGTGCCAGCTCCCGGAGGACTAGCGGAGTTTACGAGCAGTACTTC. Its translation: CASSRRTSGVYEQYF.

The chain has TRBV6-6 and TRBJ1-1; weak D call: TRBD1 (5 bases). From germline, CDR1 is MNHNY and CDR2 SVGAGI (reference sequence). V dropped 6 bases and J dropped 0 bases, with 11 bases sitting between them. The CDR3 totals 14 residues. The CDR3 region is CASSPGVLNTEAFF. The CDR3 DNA sequence: TGTGCCAGCAGCCCGGGGGTTTTGAACACTGAAGCTTTCTTT.

The chain couples TRBV6-2 or TRBV6-3 to TRBJ1-5; 7 bases are a match to TRBD1. The CDR3 consists of 14 residues. J was trimmed by 5 bases and V by 4 bases; bases with no gene match: 5. Per the germline V gene, CDR1 is MNHEY and CDR2 is SVGEGT. The CDR3 here is CASSFGTEYQPQHF. The CDR3 DNA reads TGTGCCAGCAGTTTCGGGACAGAGTATCAGCCCCAGCATTTT.

For this clone: Other nucleotide sequences from this sample produce the same CDR3. This CDR3 is CASRTTGSYEQYF. CDR3 DNA sequence: TGTGCCAGCAGGACTACAGGGTCCTACGAGCAGTACTTC. V gene TRBV12-3 or TRBV12-4 combines with J gene TRBJ2-7; D perhaps matches TRBD1 (6 bases). This CDR3 spans 13 amino acids. V was clipped by 6 bases and J by 1 base, with 10 bases between them.

This sequence joins TRBV2 and TRBJ1-2, with D perhaps TRBD1 (5 bases). V lost 1 base, J lost 5 bases, and 14 bases lay in between. Germline assignment: CDR1 SNHLY and CDR2 FYNNEI. The CDR3 extends over 15 amino acids. The CDR3 is CASSEGGGSHYGYTF. DNA for the CDR3: TGTGCCAGCAGTGAAGGGGGGGGTTCCCATTATGGCTACACCTTC.

The V gene is TRBV12-5, the J gene TRBJ2-6; D is undetermined. The CDR3 contains 16 residues. The germline V gene encodes CDR1 LGHNT and CDR2 FRNRAP. Trimming pared 0 bases from V and 0 bases from J, leaving 6 bases between. CDR3 sequence reads: CASGLVTSSGANVLTF. For the CDR3, the DNA is TGTGCTAGTGGTTTGGTAACGAGCTCTGGGGCCAACGTCCTGACTTTC.

The rearrangement links TRBV6-5 to TRBJ1-6; D may be TRBD1 (6 bases). Trimming took off 0 bases at V and 10 bases at J, with 13 bases between the two ends. There are 15 residues in the CDR3. Germline CDR1 reads MNHEY; CDR2 reads SVGAGI. The CDR3 nucleotides read TGTGCCAGCAGTTACTCGAGGTTAGGGGGATCACCCCTCCACTTT. Protein sequence: CASSYSRLGGSPLHF.

The chain recombines TRBV5-1 with TRBJ2-2, with TRBD2 identical over 7 bases. Germline CDR1 is SGHRS and CDR2 is YFSETQ. The CDR3 consists of 14 residues. Trimming at V came to 3 bases and at J to 5 bases, leaving 4 bases not matched to a gene. The CDR3, as DNA: TGCGCCAGCAGCTGGGGGGGGGAGACCGGGGAGCTGTTTTTT. Its translation is CASSWGGETGELFF.

The chain joins TRBV5-1 to TRBJ2-1; TRBD2 might be the D (7 bases). Germline assignment: CDR1 SGHRS and CDR2 YFSETQ. The CDR3 consists of 18 residues. V shed 3 bases and J shed 0 bases, with 19 bases lying between them. As DNA, the CDR3 is TGCGCCAGCAGCTCGGGACTCCCGGGGGGCAGCTCCTACAATGAGCAGTTCTTC. Its protein is CASSSGLPGGSSYNEQFF.

This clone was picked up a small number of times. The chain links TRBV12-3 or TRBV12-4 to TRBJ1-5; D gene uncertain. The CDR3 totals 13 residues. The ends were cut back, 2 bases at V and 3 bases at J, with 5 bases in the middle. CDR3 coding DNA: TGTGCCAGCAGTTTACAGATCAATCAGCCCCAGCATTTT. Translated: CASSLQINQPQHF.

The chain links TRBV9 to TRBJ2-1, with D possibly being TRBD2 (6 bases). CDR3 size: 16 residues. Germline assignment: CDR1 SGDLS and CDR2 YYNGEE. The germline V and J ends were trimmed by 4 bases and 0 bases, with 14 bases remaining between them. The CDR3 protein is CASSSGLSSSYNEQFF. The CDR3 DNA follows: TGTGCCAGCAGCTCGGGACTCTCGAGCTCCTACAATGAGCAGTTCTTC.